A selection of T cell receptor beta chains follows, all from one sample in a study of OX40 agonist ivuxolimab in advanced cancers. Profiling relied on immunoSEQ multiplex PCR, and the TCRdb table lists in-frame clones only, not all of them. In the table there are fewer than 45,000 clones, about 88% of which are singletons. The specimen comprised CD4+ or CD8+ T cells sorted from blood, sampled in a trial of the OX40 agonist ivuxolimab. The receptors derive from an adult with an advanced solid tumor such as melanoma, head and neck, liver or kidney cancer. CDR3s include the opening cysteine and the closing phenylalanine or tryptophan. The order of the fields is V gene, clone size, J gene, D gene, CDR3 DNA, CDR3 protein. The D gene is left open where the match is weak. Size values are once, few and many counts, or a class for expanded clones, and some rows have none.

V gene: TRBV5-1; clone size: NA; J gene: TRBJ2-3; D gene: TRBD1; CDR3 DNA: TGCGCCAGCAGCTTTCGGGGGACAGGGGTCACAGATACGCAGTATTTT; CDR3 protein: CASSFRGTGVTDTQYF
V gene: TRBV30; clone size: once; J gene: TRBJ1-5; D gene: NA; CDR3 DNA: TGTGCCTGCCAGGGACGGGTAAGCAATCAGCCCCAGCATTTT; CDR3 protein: CACQGRVSNQPQHF
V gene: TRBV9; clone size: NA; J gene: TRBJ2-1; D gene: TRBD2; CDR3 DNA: TGTGCCAGCAGCGTAGGCGGGACTAGCGGACGCTCCTACAATGAGCAGTTCTTC; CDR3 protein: CASSVGGTSGRSYNEQFF
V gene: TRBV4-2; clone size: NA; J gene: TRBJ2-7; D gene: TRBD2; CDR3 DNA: TGTGCCAGCAGCTTGGGGGGACTAGCGGGAAGGAGTGAGCAGTACTTC; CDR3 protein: CASSLGGLAGRSEQYF
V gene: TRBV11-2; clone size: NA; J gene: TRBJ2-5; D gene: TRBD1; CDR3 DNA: TGTGCCAGCAGCTCCAACAGGGGTTGGGTGACCCAGTACTTC; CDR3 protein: CASSSNRGWVTQYF
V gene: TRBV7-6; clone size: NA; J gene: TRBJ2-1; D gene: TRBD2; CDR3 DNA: TGTGCCAGCAGCTTAGGGCTAGCGGGAGGAATCATCAATGAGCAGTTCTTC; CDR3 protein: CASSLGLAGGIINEQFF
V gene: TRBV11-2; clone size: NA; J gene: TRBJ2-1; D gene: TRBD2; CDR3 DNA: TGTGCCAGCAGCTCCACTAGCGGGAGGTTTGAGCAGTTCTTC; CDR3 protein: CASSSTSGRFEQFF
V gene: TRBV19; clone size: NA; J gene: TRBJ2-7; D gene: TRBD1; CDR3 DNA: TGTGCCAGTCGGAGGACAGGGGTGCACGAGCAGTACTTC; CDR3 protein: CASRRTGVHEQYF
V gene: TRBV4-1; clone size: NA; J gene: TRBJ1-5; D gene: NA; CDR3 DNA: TGCGCCAGCAGCCAAGAATCGACAGATAGCAATCAGCCCCAGCATTTT; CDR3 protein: CASSQESTDSNQPQHF
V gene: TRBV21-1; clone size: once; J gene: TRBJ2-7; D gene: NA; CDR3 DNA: TGTGCCAGCAGCAAACTGGGGTACCGCCGGGCCGCCGGAGAGCAGTACTTC; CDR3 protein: CASSKLGYRRAAGEQYF
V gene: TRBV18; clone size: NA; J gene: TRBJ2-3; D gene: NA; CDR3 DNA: TGTGCCAGCCCCCAGGGGGATACGCAGTATTTT; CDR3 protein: CASPQGDTQYF
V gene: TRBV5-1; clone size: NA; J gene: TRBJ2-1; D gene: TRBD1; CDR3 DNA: TGCGCCAGCAGCCCCTTGGACAGGTTCTCCAATGAGCAGTTCTTC; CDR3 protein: CASSPLDRFSNEQFF
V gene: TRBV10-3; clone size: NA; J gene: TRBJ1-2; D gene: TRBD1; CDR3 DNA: TGTGCCATCAGACGATTGGACAGGGCGCAGGACTATGGCTACACCTTC; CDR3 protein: CAIRRLDRAQDYGYTF
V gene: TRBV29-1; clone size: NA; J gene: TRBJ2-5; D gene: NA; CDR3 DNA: TGCAGCGTTAAAAACTTGGTTGCGGAGACCCAGTACTTC; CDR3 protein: CSVKNLVAETQYF
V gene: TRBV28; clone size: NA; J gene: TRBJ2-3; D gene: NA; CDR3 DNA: TGTGCCAGCAGTCCCCCGGACTTCTCCCACAACACAGATACGCAGTATTTT; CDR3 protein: CASSPPDFSHNTDTQYF
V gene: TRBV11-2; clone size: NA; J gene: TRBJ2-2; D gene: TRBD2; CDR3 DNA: TGTGCCAGCAGCTTTAGCGGGGGCCTGCGAGGCACCGGGGAGCTGTTTTTT; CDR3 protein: CASSFSGGLRGTGELFF
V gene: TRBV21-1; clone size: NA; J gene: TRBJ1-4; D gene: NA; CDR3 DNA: TGTGCCAGCAGCAAATTTGGGGGAAGGGATGAAAAACTGTTTTTT; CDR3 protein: CASSKFGGRDEKLFF
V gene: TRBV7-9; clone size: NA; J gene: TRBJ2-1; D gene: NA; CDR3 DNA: TGTGCCAGCAGCCCCCCCTGGGCGACGGAGACCCTTAATGAGCAGTTCTTC; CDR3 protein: CASSPPWATETLNEQFF
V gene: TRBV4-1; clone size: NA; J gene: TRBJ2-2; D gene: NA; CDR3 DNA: TGCGCCAGCAGCCAAGATTGGGTCAGGGAGACGGGCGGGGAGCTGTTTTTT; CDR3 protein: CASSQDWVRETGGELFF
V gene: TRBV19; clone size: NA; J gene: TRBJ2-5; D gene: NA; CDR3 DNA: TGTGCCAGTAGTTCCCTAGAGACCGAGACCCAGTACTTC; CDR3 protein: CASSSLETETQYF
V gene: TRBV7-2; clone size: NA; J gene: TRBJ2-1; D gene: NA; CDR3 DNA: TGTGCCAGCAGCTTTCTCGTTAATGAGCAGTTCTTC; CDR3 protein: CASSFLVNEQFF
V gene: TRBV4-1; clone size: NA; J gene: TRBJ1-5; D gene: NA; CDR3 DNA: TGCGCCAGCAGCCAAGAAGAGTCCGAAGAGCCCCAGCATTTT; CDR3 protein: CASSQEESEEPQHF
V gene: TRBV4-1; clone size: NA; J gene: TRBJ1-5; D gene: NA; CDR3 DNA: TGCGCCAGCAGCCAAGCCCTGTCGGGGAATCAGCCCCAGCATTTT; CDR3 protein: CASSQALSGNQPQHF
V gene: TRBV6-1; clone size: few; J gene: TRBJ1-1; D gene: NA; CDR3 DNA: TGTGCCAGCAGTGAACATATGAACACTGAAGCTTTCTTT; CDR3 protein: CASSEHMNTEAFF
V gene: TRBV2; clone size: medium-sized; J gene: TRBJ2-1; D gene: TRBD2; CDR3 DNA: TGTGCCAGCAGTGAGACCGGGACTAGCGGTGTTTACAATGAGCAGTTCTTC; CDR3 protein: CASSETGTSGVYNEQFF
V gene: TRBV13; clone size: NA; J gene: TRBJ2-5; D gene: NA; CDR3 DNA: TGTGCCAGCAGCCTCCGGATGCAAGAGACCCAGTACTTC; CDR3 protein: CASSLRMQETQYF
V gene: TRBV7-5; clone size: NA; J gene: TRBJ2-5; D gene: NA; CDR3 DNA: TGTGCCAGAACCACGGACAGAGCAGAGACCCAGTACTTC; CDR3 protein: CARTTDRAETQYF
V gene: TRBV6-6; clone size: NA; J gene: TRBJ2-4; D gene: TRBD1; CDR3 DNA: TGTGCCAGCAGCAGGGGGCAAGTAGCCAAAAACATTCAGTACTTC; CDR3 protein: CASSRGQVAKNIQYF
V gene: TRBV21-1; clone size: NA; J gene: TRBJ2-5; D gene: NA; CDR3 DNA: TGTGCCAGCAGCAAAGCGCTCTCGCAGGAACAAGAGACCCAGTACTTC; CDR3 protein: CASSKALSQEQETQYF
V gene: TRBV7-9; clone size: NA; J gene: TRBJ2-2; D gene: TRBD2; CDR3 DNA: TGTGCCAGCAGCGTCTACCGGGGGGGAATCGAATCCGGGGAGCTGTTTTTT; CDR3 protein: CASSVYRGGIESGELFF
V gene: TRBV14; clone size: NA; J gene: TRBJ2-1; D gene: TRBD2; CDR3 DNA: TGTGCCAGCAGCCAACGGGTGGGACTAGCTCCCAATGAGCAGTTCTTC; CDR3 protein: CASSQRVGLAPNEQFF
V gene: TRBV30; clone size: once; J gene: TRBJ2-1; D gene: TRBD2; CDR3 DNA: TGTGCCTGGAGTGTACGTCCTAGCGGGAGGTCCTACAATGAGCAGTTCTTC; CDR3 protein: CAWSVRPSGRSYNEQFF
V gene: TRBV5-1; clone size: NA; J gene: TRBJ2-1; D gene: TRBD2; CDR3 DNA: TGCGCCAGCAGACCGGGGACTAGCGGGTACAATGAGCAGTTCTTC; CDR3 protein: CASRPGTSGYNEQFF
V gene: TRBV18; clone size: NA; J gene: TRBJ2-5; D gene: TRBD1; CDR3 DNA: TGTGCCAGCTCCCCGGGACAGCCTCAAGAGACCCAGTACTTC; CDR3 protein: CASSPGQPQETQYF
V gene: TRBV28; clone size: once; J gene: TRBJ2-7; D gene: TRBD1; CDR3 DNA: TGTGCCAGCAGTTCATTGGGACAGTCTATCTACGAGCAGTACTTC; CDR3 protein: CASSSLGQSIYEQYF
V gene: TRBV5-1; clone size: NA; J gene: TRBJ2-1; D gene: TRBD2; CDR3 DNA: TGCGCCAGCAGCCTCTTCCGGACATCCGGGACTAGCGGGAGGGTTGGTGGGGATGAGCAGTTCTTC; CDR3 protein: CASSLFRTSGTSGRVGGDEQFF
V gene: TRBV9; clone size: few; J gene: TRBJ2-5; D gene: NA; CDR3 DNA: TGTGCCAGCAGCGTAGGGATGGCGGGAGAGACCCAGTACTTC; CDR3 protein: CASSVGMAGETQYF
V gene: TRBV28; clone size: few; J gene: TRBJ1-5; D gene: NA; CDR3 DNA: TGTGCCAGCAGTCTCAGGGGTTATCAGCCCCAGCATTTT; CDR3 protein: CASSLRGYQPQHF
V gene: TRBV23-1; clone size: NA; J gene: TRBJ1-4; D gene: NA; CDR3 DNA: TGCGCCAGCAGTCATCCAAAGACGGGAAATGAAAAACTGTTTTTT; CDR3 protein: CASSHPKTGNEKLFF
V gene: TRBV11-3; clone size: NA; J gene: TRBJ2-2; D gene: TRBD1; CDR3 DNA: TGTGCCAGCAGCCCAGGGACAGGGCGGGGCGGGGAGCTGTTTTTT; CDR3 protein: CASSPGTGRGGELFF
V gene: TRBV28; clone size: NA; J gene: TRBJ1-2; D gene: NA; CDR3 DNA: TGTGCCAGCACTCTTGGTGGACCGACAAGGATAAACTATGGCTACACCTTC; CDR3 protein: CASTLGGPTRINYGYTF
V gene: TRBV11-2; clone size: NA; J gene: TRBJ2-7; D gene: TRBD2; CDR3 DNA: TGTGCCAGCAGCTTAAGTCATTGGACTAGCGGATACGAGCAGTACTTC; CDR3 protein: CASSLSHWTSGYEQYF
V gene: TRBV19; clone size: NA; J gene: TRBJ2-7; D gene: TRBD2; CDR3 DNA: TGTGCCAGTAGTAAGGGCCTAGCGGGAGAACTCTACGAGCAGTACTTC; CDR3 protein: CASSKGLAGELYEQYF
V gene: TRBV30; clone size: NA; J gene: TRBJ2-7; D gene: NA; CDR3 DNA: TGTGCCTGGAGACCCGGGACGGTCTCCTACGAGCAGTACTTC; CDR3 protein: CAWRPGTVSYEQYF
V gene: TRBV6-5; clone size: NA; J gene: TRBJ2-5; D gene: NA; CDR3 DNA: TGTGCCAGCAGAATAGGACCTTCGCAAGAGACCCAGTACTTC; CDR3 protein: CASRIGPSQETQYF
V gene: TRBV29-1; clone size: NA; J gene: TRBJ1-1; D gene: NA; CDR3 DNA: TGCAGCGTTGGGGCCAGAGCGAACACTGAAGCTTTCTTT; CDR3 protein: CSVGARANTEAFF
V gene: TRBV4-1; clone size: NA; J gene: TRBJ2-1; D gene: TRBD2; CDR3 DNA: TGCGCCAGCAGCCGCCTATGGGAGGGAAATGAGCAGTTCTTC; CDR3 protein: CASSRLWEGNEQFF
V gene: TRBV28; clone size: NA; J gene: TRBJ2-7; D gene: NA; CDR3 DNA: TGTGCCAGCAGTTCCCCACCTTTAAAATACGAGCAGTACTTC; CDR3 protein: CASSSPPLKYEQYF